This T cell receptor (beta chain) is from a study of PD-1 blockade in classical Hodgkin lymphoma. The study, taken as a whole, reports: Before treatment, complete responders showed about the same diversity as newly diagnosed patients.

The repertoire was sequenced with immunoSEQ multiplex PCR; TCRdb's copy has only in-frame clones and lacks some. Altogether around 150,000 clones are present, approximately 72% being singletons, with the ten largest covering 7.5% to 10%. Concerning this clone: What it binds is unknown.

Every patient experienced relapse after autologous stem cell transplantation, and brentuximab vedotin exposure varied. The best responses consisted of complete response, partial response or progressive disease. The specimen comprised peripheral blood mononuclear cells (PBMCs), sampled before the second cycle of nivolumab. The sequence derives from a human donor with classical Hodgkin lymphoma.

The CDR3 DNA reads as TGTGCCAGCAGTGAAGTGATGGGGGGCGTCTTCAACGAAAAACTGTTTTTT. Translation: CASSEVMGGVFNEKLFF. This chain links TRBV2 with TRBJ1-4; perhaps TRBD1 as D (6 bases). Between the trimmed V and J ends, which lost 1 base and 8 bases, there was a span of 20 bases. Looked up from germline, CDR1 is SNHLY and CDR2 is FYNNEI. The CDR3 loop spans 17 amino acids.